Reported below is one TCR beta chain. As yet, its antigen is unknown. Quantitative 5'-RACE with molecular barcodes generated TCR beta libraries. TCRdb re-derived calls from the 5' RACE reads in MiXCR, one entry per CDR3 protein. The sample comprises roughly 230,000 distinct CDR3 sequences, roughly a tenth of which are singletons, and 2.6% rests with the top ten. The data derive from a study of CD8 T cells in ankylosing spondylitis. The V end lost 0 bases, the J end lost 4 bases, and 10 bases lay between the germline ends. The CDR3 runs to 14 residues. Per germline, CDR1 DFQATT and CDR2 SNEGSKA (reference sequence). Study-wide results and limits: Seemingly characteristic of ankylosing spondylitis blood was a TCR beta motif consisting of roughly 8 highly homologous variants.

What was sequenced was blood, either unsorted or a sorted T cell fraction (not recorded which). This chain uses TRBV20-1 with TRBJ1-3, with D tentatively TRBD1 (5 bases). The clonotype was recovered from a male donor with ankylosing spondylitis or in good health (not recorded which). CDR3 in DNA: TGCAGTGCTAGAGAGGGGGGGTCAGGAAACACCATATATTTT. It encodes CSAREGGSGNTIYF.